These 11 T cell receptor beta chains share one sample of origin, sequenced in a study of blood T cell repertoires in COVID-19. The repertoire was sequenced with immunoSEQ multiplex PCR; TCRdb's copy has only in-frame clones and lacks some. This sample has tens of thousands of clones, with about 83% found just once. Sequenced: peripheral blood. Source of these receptors: a woman in her 70s with acute or convalescent COVID-19.

This clone was seen a single time. This rearrangement joins TRBV27 to TRBJ1-4; no clear D. Germline V lookup: CDR1 MNHEY, CDR2 SMNVEV (reference sequence). This CDR3 comprises 14 residues. Trimming removed 2 bases at V and 4 bases at J, with 8 bases between. CDR3 coding DNA: TGTGCCAGCAGTTTACGCCCCGGTAATGAAAAACTGTTTTTT. It translates to CASSLRPGNEKLFF.

This chain links TRBV12-3 or TRBV12-4 with TRBJ2-7; tentative D call: TRBD2 (6 bases). V lost 3 bases and J lost 10, with 13 bases in between. The CDR3 has 12 amino acids. The CDR3 DNA reads TGTGCCAGCAGTTTGGAGGGAAGCCGACAGTACGTC. It encodes CASSLEGSRQYV.

V usage is TRBV18 and J usage is TRBJ2-3, with TRBD2 matching over 8 bases. The ends lost 4 bases at V and 2 bases at J; junction bases unmatched: 5. CDR3 size: 15 residues. Germline lookup yields CDR1 KGHSH and CDR2 LQKENI. CDR3 loop: CASSLRGGPTDTQYF. The CDR3 DNA is TGTGCCAGCTCACTCCGGGGGGGACCCACAGATACGCAGTATTTT.

Concerning this clone itself: Relative to the germline gene, one junction end is altered; a read error may explain this. The chain has TRBV7-2 and TRBJ2-3, with D hard to call. Germline assignment: CDR1 SGHTA and CDR2 FQGNSA. This CDR3 has 14 residues. CDR3 sequence reads: CASSLGGSKDTQYF. CDR3 DNA: TGTGCCAGCAGCTTAGGCGGTAGCAAAGATACGCAGTATTTT.

The V gene is TRBV7-9, the J gene TRBJ1-1; tentative D call: TRBD1 (6 bases). The CDR3 extends over 13 amino acids. The V and J ends lost 5 bases and 7 bases respectively, with 14 bases between them. Germline CDR1 and CDR2: SEHNR and FQNEAQ (reference sequence). CDR3 loop: CASSPAGDGEAFF. CDR3 sequence (DNA): TGTGCCAGCAGCCCTGCAGGGGACGGTGAAGCTTTCTTT.

The chain carries TRBV10-3 and TRBJ2-2, with D hard to call. V dropped 0 bases and J dropped 0 bases, with 5 bases sitting between them. CDR1 and CDR2 from the germline V gene are ENHRY and SYGVKD. The CDR3 loop spans 15 amino acids. This chain's CDR3 is CAISESPANTGELFF. In DNA, the CDR3 is TGTGCCATCAGTGAGTCGCCAGCGAACACCGGGGAGCTGTTTTTT.

The rearrangement joins TRBV3-1 (or the pseudogene TRBV3-2) to TRBJ2-5, with TRBD2 identical over 10 bases. Per the germline V gene, CDR1 is LGHDT and CDR2 is YNNKEL (reference sequence). This CDR3 is built from 16 residues. Trimming took 0 bases from V and 2 from J; bases not matched to a gene: 3. CDR3 in DNA: TGTGCCAGCAGCCAAGACGTAGCGGGGGGACAAGAGACCCAGTACTTC. Translating gives CASSQDVAGGQETQYF.

V is TRBV30 and J is TRBJ2-1, with D hard to call. The CDR3 extends over 17 amino acids. V was cut by 1 base and J by 0 bases, with 16 bases left in between. CDR1 and CDR2 from the germline V gene are GTSNPN and SVGIG (reference sequence). CDR3 protein: CAWSDPRTGSSYNEQFF. The DNA of the CDR3 is TGTGCCTGGAGTGATCCCCGTACGGGTAGCTCCTACAATGAGCAGTTCTTC.

For the CDR3, the DNA is TGTGCCAGCTCACCCGGCCCCAGGCAGCCCCAGCATTTT. Protein: CASSPGPRQPQHF. This chain connects TRBV18 to TRBJ1-5; D is ambiguous. With 3 bases removed from V and 7 bases from J, the gap between germline ends came to 10 bases. CDR1 is KGHSH, CDR2 LQKENI, per germline. The CDR3 loop spans 13 amino acids. The full variable domain, with the rest looked up from reference TRBV18 and TRBJ1-5, is NAGVMQNPRHLVRRRGQEARLRCSPMKGHSHVYWYRQLPEEGLKFMVYLQKENIIDESGMPKERFSAEFPKEGPSILRIQQVVRGDSAAYFCASSPGPRQPQHFGDGTRLSIL.

The gene calls are TRBV5-1 and TRBJ2-2; 8 positions match TRBD2. The CDR3 is made up of 18 amino acids. Germline assignment: CDR1 SGHRS and CDR2 YFSETQ. J lost 3 bases, V lost 0 bases, and 10 bases had no gene match. CDR3 region: CASSLGLALALHTGELFF. CDR3 nucleotide sequence: TGCGCCAGCAGCTTGGGACTAGCGCTAGCGCTACACACCGGGGAGCTGTTTTTT.

The chain employs TRBV27 and TRBJ2-3; D gene unclear. V shed 4 bases and J shed 4 bases, with 9 bases lying between them. Looked up from germline, CDR1 is MNHEY and CDR2 is SMNVEV (reference sequence). CDR3 length equals 13 residues. The CDR3 loop reads CASSYSTPDTQYF. In DNA, the CDR3 is TGTGCCAGCAGTTATAGCACCCCAGATACGCAGTATTTT.